The rows below give T cell receptor beta chains drawn from one sample of a study of T-cell memory formation after mild COVID-19. TCRdb ran MiXCR on the 5' RACE reads and lists one entry per CDR3 protein. The repertoire holds approximately 300,000 distinct CDR3 sequences, with 7% to 10% as singletons. Sequencing was performed on PBMCs or a T cell subset sorted from them (not recorded which). The origin of the receptors is a man aged 18 to 35 who had mild COVID-19 (a few samples of this study predate the infection). Cell type and time point are not known. CDR3s include the opening cysteine and the closing phenylalanine or tryptophan. D genes are given only for firm matches. Not all rows give a size; the values are once, few, many and, for expanded clones, a class.

v_call	clone_size	j_call	d_call	cdr3_nt	cdr3_aa
TRBV5-6	.	TRBJ2-1	TRBD2	TGTGCCAGCAGCCCCGAACTAGCGGGGCCTGATGAGCAGTTCTTC	CASSPELAGPDEQFF
TRBV7-2	many	TRBJ2-7	.	TGTGCCAGCAGCCTACAAGTGGACTACGAGCAGTACTTC	CASSLQVDYEQYF
TRBV6-5	few	TRBJ2-5	.	TGTGCCAGCAGTTACCTGGCAGGAGAGACCCAGTACTTC	CASSYLAGETQYF
TRBV9	few	TRBJ2-2	TRBD1	TGTGCCAGCAGCTCCTCCCTGGGGACAGGGGGTTTAAGCACCGGGGAGCTGTTTTTT	CASSSSLGTGGLSTGELFF
TRBV7-9	few	TRBJ2-1	TRBD2	TGTGCCAGCAGCCCTCTGACTAGCGGGGGAAGCTCCTACAATGAGCAGTTCTTC	CASSPLTSGGSSYNEQFF
TRBV5-6	few	TRBJ2-1	.	TGTGCCAGCAGCTTGTTCGCGGGGTATGATCACAATGAGCAGTTCTTC	CASSLFAGYDHNEQFF
TRBV4-1	few	TRBJ2-1	TRBD2	TGCGCCAGCAGCCAAGAAGGTTCCACTAGCGGGGGGGTCCTTAATGAGCAGTTCTTC	CASSQEGSTSGGVLNEQFF
TRBV19	few	TRBJ1-2	.	TGTGCCAGTAGTATAGAACCCGCTAACTATGGCTACACCTTC	CASSIEPANYGYTF
TRBV7-9	.	TRBJ2-1	.	TGTGCCAGCAGCCCCACCCAGAATGAGCAGTTCTTC	CASSPTQNEQFF
TRBV18	.	TRBJ2-7	.	TGTGCCAGCTCGACGGTTCGATACGAGCAGTACTTC	CASSTVRYEQYF
TRBV7-8	.	TRBJ1-5	.	TGTGCCAGCAGCTTAGCGCATACAGGAAATCAGCCCCAGCATTTT	CASSLAHTGNQPQHF
TRBV4-2	many	TRBJ2-3	TRBD2	TGTGCCAGCAGCCAAGATCGGGGGGGCCCAGATACGCAGTATTTT	CASSQDRGGPDTQYF
TRBV20-1	many	TRBJ1-6	.	TGCAGTGCTAGTGATCGGGGACCGAATTCACCCCTCCACTTT	CSASDRGPNSPLHF
TRBV7-8	many	TRBJ2-1	TRBD2	TGTGCCAGCAGCTCACTAGCGGGGGGGCCCCAGGGTGTCAATGAGCAGTTCTTC	CASSSLAGGPQGVNEQFF
TRBV6-5	.	TRBJ1-1	TRBD1	TGTGCCAGCAGTGGACAGGGCTCCGGGATGAACACTGAAGCTTTCTTT	CASSGQGSGMNTEAFF
TRBV7-9	few	TRBJ2-6	.	TGTGCCTACCCTCCGATTTCTGGGGCCAACGTCCTGACTTTC	CAYPPISGANVLTF
TRBV4-3	few	TRBJ1-1	.	TGCGCCAGCAGCCAAAGTTCTGGTGGGGTAAAAGCTTTCTTT	CASSQSSGGVKAFF
TRBV7-2	.	TRBJ2-2	.	TGTGCCAGCAGCTTAGAGCAGGGGCGCGGGGAGCTGTTTTTT	CASSLEQGRGELFF
TRBV4-1	few	TRBJ1-1	.	TGCGCCAGCAGCCAAGAGGTGGGGGGCGCGACTGAAGCTTTCTTT	CASSQEVGGATEAFF
TRBV24-1	.	TRBJ2-1	.	TGTGCCACCAGTGATCCGGGGACCTTAGGTGATGAGCAGTTCTTC	CATSDPGTLGDEQFF
TRBV27	many	TRBJ2-5	.	TGTGCCAGCATGGAGACCCAGTACTTC	CASMETQYF
TRBV10-3	few	TRBJ1-5	TRBD1	TGTGCCATCAGAGGGACAGGGGTCAATCAGCCCCAGCATTTT	CAIRGTGVNQPQHF
TRBV9	.	TRBJ2-3	TRBD2	TGTGCCAGCAGCGCCCCGACTAGCGGGGTCACAGATACGCAGTATTTT	CASSAPTSGVTDTQYF
TRBV7-2	.	TRBJ2-5	TRBD2	TGTGCCAGCAGCTTAGTTGCTGGACTAGCGGGGCAAGAGACCCAGTACTTC	CASSLVAGLAGQETQYF
TRBV15	.	TRBJ1-6	.	TGTGCCACCAGCAGAGGGGTTTCACCCCTCCACTTT	CATSRGVSPLHF
TRBV7-2	many	TRBJ2-1	.	TGTGCCAGCAGCTTAATTGGCAGCCCGAACTCCTACAATGAGCAGTTCTTC	CASSLIGSPNSYNEQFF
TRBV19	.	TRBJ2-1	.	TGTGCCAGTAGTTCCTTAGTAGGCGGTGATGAGCAGTTCTTC	CASSSLVGGDEQFF
TRBV6-5	few	TRBJ1-5	.	TGTGCCAGCAGTTACTCGATCGGTCCTAATCAGCCCCAGCATTTT	CASSYSIGPNQPQHF
TRBV20-1	.	TRBJ2-2	.	TGCAGTGCTAGGAGGGGGATGGAGGGCACCGGGGAGCTGTTTTTT	CSARRGMEGTGELFF
TRBV15	.	TRBJ2-5	.	TGTGCCACCAGCGCAGGAAGGGGCGGAGGGGAGACCCAGTACTTC	CATSAGRGGGETQYF
TRBV6-5	few	TRBJ2-6	TRBD1	TGTGCCAGCAGTTACGGGACAGGATTCTCTGGGGCCAACGTCCTGACTTTC	CASSYGTGFSGANVLTF
TRBV18	few	TRBJ2-3	.	TGTGCCAGCTCACCACCTATGAGGGGGGAAGATACGCAGTATTTT	CASSPPMRGEDTQYF
TRBV12-3/TRBV12-4	few	TRBJ2-3	.	TGTGCCAGCAGTTTTCAAAGGTCAGATACGCAGTATTTT	CASSFQRSDTQYF
TRBV11-3	.	TRBJ1-6	.	TGTGCCAGCAGCCCGGGAGGACCTAATTCACCCCTCCACTTT	CASSPGGPNSPLHF
TRBV10-1	.	TRBJ1-1	.	TGCGCCAGCAGTATCAGGTACACTCTCGAAGCTTTCTTT	CASSIRYTLEAFF
TRBV20-1	many	TRBJ2-3	.	TGCAGTGCTAGAGCGACCACAGATACGCAGTATTTT	CSARATTDTQYF
TRBV7-2	many	TRBJ2-1	.	TGTGCCAGCAGCTTATTGGCGGGGATAGCGAATGAGCAGTTCTTC	CASSLLAGIANEQFF
TRBV29-1	many	TRBJ2-5	TRBD1	TGCAGCGGTTTAGCCCCGAGACAGGGTGTTTCGGAGACCCAGTACTTC	CSGLAPRQGVSETQYF
TRBV7-2	many	TRBJ2-7	.	TGTGCCAGCAGCTTTGGGCGCAGGGACTACGAGCAGTACTTC	CASSFGRRDYEQYF
TRBV5-6	.	TRBJ2-3	TRBD2	TGTGCCAGCAGCTTGGTTGGCGGGACTAGCGGGGCCACGCAGTATTTT	CASSLVGGTSGATQYF
TRBV7-2	many	TRBJ1-5	.	TGTGCCAGCAGCTTATACGGGGCGGATCAGCCCCAGCATTTT	CASSLYGADQPQHF
TRBV6-2/TRBV6-3	.	TRBJ1-6	TRBD1	TGTGCCAGCGAGACAGGGTCGGATAATTCACCCCTCCACTTT	CASETGSDNSPLHF
TRBV18	many	TRBJ2-3	.	TGTGCCAGCTCACAGTCAGCGACAGATACGCAGTATTTT	CASSQSATDTQYF